The entry below describes one T cell receptor (beta chain). Its specificity is not known. The data were obtained in a study of PD-1 blockade in classical Hodgkin lymphoma. Background on the study: Nivolumab dosing for patients was 3 mg/kg, administered intravenously every 2 weeks.

Study results and caveats: Significantly greater TCR diversity emerged by C4D1 in CD4+ cells but not CD8+ cells. TCR diversity at baseline was reported to be reduced in newly diagnosed patients relative to healthy donors.

There are 15 residues in the CDR3. Germline lookup yields CDR1 MNHEY and CDR2 SVGAGI. V trimming: 6 bases; J trimming: 10 bases; junction bases outside the gene matches: 12. Time point indicated: cycle 4 day 1 (C4D1), after less than 7 weeks of nivolumab. Exposure to brentuximab vedotin varied, and each patient had relapsed following autologous stem cell transplantation. Assay: immunoSEQ multiplex PCR; the TCRdb copy retains only in-frame clones and omits some. The repertoire consists of around 92,000 clones, with about 83% occurring once and the leading ten covering about 15%. The TCR comes from a human donor with classical Hodgkin lymphoma. The sequencing used peripheral blood mononuclear cells (PBMCs), collected before the fourth cycle of nivolumab. The rearrangement joins TRBV6-5 to TRBJ2-1, with 10 nucleotides matching TRBD2. Here the CDR3 reads CASSSLEAGGREQFF. The CDR3 DNA is TGTGCCAGCAGCTCCCTCGAAGCGGGAGGGAGGGAGCAGTTCTTC.